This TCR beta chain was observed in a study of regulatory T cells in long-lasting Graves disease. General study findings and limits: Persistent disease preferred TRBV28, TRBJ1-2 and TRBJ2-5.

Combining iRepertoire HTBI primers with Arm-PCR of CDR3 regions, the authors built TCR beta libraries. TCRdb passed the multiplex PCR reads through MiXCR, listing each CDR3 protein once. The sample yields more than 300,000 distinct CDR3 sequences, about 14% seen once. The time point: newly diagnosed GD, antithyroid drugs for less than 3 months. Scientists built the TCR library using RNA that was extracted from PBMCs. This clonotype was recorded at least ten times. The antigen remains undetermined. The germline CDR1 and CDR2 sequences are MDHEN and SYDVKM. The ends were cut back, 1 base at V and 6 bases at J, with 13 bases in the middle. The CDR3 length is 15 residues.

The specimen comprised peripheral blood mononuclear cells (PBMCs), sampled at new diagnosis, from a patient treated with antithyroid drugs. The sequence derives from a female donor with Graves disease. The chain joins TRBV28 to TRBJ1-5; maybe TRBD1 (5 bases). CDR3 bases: TGTGCCAGCAGTTTATACCGGGACGGCATTCAGCCCCAGCATTTT. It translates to CASSLYRDGIQPQHF.